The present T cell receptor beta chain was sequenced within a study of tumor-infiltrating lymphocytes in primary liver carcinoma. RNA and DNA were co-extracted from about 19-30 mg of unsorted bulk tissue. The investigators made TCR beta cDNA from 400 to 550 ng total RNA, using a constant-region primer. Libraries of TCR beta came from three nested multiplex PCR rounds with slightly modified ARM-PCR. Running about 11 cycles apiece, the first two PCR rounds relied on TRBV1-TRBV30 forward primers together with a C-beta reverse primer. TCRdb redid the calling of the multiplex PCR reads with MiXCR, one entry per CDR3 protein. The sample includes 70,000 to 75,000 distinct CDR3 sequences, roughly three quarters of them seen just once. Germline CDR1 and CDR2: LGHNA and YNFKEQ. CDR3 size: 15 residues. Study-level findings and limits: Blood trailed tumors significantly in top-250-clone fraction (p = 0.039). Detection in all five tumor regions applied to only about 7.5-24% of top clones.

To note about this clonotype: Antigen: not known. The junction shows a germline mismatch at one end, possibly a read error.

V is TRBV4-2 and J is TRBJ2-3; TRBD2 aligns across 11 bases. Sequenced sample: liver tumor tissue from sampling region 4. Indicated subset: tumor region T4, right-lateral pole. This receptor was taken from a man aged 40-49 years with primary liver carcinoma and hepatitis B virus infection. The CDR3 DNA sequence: TGTACCAACAGCGAGACTAGCGGGGCCGGAGATACGCAATATTTT. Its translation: CTNSETSGAGDTQYF.